Presented here are 27 T cell receptor beta chains from one specimen sequenced in a study of type 1 and type 2 diabetes patients. PCR was run on genomic DNA. Multiplex PCR with 30 forward and 13 reverse primers amplified the TCR beta CDR3. TCRdb processed the multiplex PCR reads anew with MiXCR; each CDR3 protein has one entry. This table has 250,000 or so distinct CDR3 sequences, approximately 45% appearing once. Sequenced sample: peripheral blood mononuclear cells (PBMCs). These TCRs come from a young man with type 2 diabetes.

This clonotype has more than one count but fewer than ten. CDR3 nucleotides: TGTGCCAGCACCGACCATGGAAACACCATATATTTT. Protein product: CASTDHGNTIYF. The J gene is TRBJ1-3, the V gene TRBV7-2; D call uncertain. The germline V gene encodes CDR1 SGHTA and CDR2 FQGNSA. Trimming cost V 7 bases and J 3 bases, with 7 bases left between them. The length of the CDR3 is 12 residues.

The sample holds a few counts of this clonotype. The V call is TRBV7-6, the J call TRBJ2-7; 11 bases are shared with TRBD2. Germline V gene lookup returns CDR1 SGHVS and CDR2 FNYEAQ. Unmatched junction bases numbered 10, after V lost 5 bases and J lost 1 base. CDR3 length: 17 residues. The CDR3 spells CASSQGSGTSGSYEQYF. The CDR3 DNA is TGTGCCAGCAGCCAAGGATCCGGGACTAGCGGTTCCTACGAGCAGTACTTC.

The rearrangement links TRBV2 to TRBJ2-3, with D possibly being TRBD1 or TRBD2 (5 bases each). This CDR3 contains 14 residues. Germline lookup yields CDR1 SNHLY and CDR2 FYNNEI. The V gene lost 4 bases and the J gene lost 6 bases, with 14 bases spanning the gap. The CDR3 spells CASSVGLASDTQYF. CDR3 bases: TGTGCCAGCAGTGTGGGGCTAGCTAGTGATACGCAGTATTTT.

Regarding this clonotype: At one end, the junction sequence differs from germline, possibly due to a read error. V usage is TRBV6-6 and J usage is TRBJ1-2; 7 nucleotides align to TRBD1. Germline-derived CDR1 and CDR2 are MNHNY and SVGAGI (reference sequence). The CDR3 contains 12 residues. CDR3: CASSQGDSGAAF. CDR3 coding DNA: TGTGCCAGCAGCCAGGGGGACTCTGGAGCGGCCTTC.

The gene calls are TRBV7-2 and TRBJ1-1; maybe TRBD1 (5 bases). Trimming took off 6 bases at V and 0 bases at J, with 14 bases between the two ends. Germline V gene data show CDR1 as SGHTA and CDR2 as FQGNSA. The CDR3 loop spans 15 amino acids. CDR3 DNA: TGTGCCAGCAGTACGGGGGGGGTGGTGAACACTGAAGCTTTCTTT. As protein: CASSTGGVVNTEAFF.

This clonotype was recorded at least ten times. This rearrangement joins TRBV30 to TRBJ2-7; 10 bases are a match to TRBD2. CDR3 size: 13 residues. Germline V lookup: CDR1 GTSNPN, CDR2 SVGIG (reference sequence). V was clipped by 6 bases and J by 5 bases; unmatched bases: 7. The CDR3 DNA sequence: TGTGCCTGCACCCTAGCGGGAGCCCACGAGCAGTACTTC. Protein sequence: CACTLAGAHEQYF. Full variable domain (missing parts from reference TRBV30 and TRBJ2-7): SQTIHQWPATLVQPVGSPLSLECTVEGTSNPNLYWYRQAAGRGLQLLFYSVGIGQISSEVPQNLSASRPQDRQFILSSKKLLLSDSGFYLCACTLAGAHEQYFGPGTRLTVT.

V is TRBV4-3 and J is TRBJ2-7; D gene uncertain. V was pared by 2 bases and J by 3 bases, with 8 bases between. The CDR3 runs 13 residues. Germline V gene data show CDR1 as LGHNA and CDR2 as YSLEER. Here the CDR3 DNA reads TGCGCCAGCAGCCAAAGCGTTGGCTACGAGCAGTACTTC. Translating it yields CASSQSVGYEQYF.

This clonotype occurred a few times. The chain uses TRBV9 and TRBJ1-1, with D possibly being TRBD1 (5 bases). V was trimmed by 0 bases and J by 1 base, leaving 10 bases between them. CDR3 length: 15 amino acids. Germline V lookup: CDR1 SGDLS, CDR2 YYNGEE. This chain's CDR3 is CASSVGGRENTEAFF. The CDR3, as DNA: TGTGCCAGCAGCGTAGGTGGCAGGGAGAACACTGAAGCTTTCTTT.

In regard to this clonotype: The CDR3 end shows no conserved phenylalanine or tryptophan, and so a read error is likely. The V call is TRBV24-1, the J call TRBJ1-2; D gene ambiguous. Trimming removed 2 bases from V and 8 bases from J, with 8 bases in between. This CDR3 is built from 12 residues. Germline CDR1 is KGHDR and CDR2 is SFDVKD. The CDR3 sequence is CATSDSAGGYTS. The CDR3 DNA reads TGTGCCACCAGTGATTCTGCAGGAGGCTACACCTCC.

V and J are TRBV18 and TRBJ2-7; no firm D call. The CDR3 has 16 residues. Trimming cost V 2 bases and J 0 bases, with 14 bases left between them. From germline, CDR1 is KGHSH and CDR2 LQKENI. CDR3 nucleotide sequence: TGTGCCAGCTCACCAAGTCATATCGGCAGCTCCTACGAGCAGTACTTC. This sequence encodes CASSPSHIGSSYEQYF.

The rearrangement joins TRBV30 to TRBJ2-3; TRBD2 agrees at 15 bases. Germline trimming cut 8 bases from V and 2 bases from J; bases unmatched to any gene: 5. Germline-derived CDR1 and CDR2 are GTSNPN and SVGIG (reference sequence). The CDR3 totals 15 residues. Here the CDR3 DNA reads TGTGCCACCGGACTAGCGGGAGGGCCCACAGATACGCAGTATTTT. It yields the protein CATGLAGGPTDTQYF.

This clonotype turned up a few times. The rearrangement uses TRBV19 and TRBJ1-5; TRBD1 might be the D (5 bases). The CDR3 runs to 16 residues. Per the germline V gene, CDR1 is LNHDA and CDR2 is SQIVND (reference sequence). The ends were cut back, 4 bases at V and 0 bases at J, with 13 bases in the middle. CDR3 DNA: TGTGCCAGTAGTAAACAGGTAGTTAATAGCAATCAGCCCCAGCATTTT. The encoded protein is CASSKQVVNSNQPQHF.

This clonotype was observed a single time. The chain employs TRBV20-1 and TRBJ1-5; TRBD1 matches 7 bases. Germline CDR1 reads DFQATT; CDR2 reads SNEGSKA (reference sequence). The CDR3 loop spans 12 amino acids. V shed 2 bases, J shed 12 bases, and the junction held 7 bases outside the gene matches. The CDR3 is CSARQGGLFQHF. The CDR3, as DNA: TGCAGTGCTAGACAGGGGGGCCTGTTCCAGCATTTT.

The chain is built from TRBV5-8 and TRBJ2-2; possibly TRBD1 for D (5 bases). CDR1 is SGHTS, CDR2 YDEGEE, per germline. V was clipped by 5 bases and J by 0 bases, with 8 bases between them. The CDR3 consists of 14 residues. As DNA, the CDR3 is TGTGCCAGCAGTGCAGGGACGAACACCGGGGAGCTGTTTTTT. This translates into CASSAGTNTGELFF.

The chain has TRBV27 and TRBJ2-7, with 9 nucleotides matching TRBD1. After removal of 3 bases from V and 3 bases from J, the junction contained 3 bases not matched to a gene. This CDR3 has 14 amino acids. Germline V gene data show CDR1 as MNHEY and CDR2 as SMNVEV (reference sequence). CDR3 DNA sequence: TGTGCCAGCAGTTTCGGGACAGGGAACTACGAGCAGTACTTC. This sequence encodes CASSFGTGNYEQYF.

There are a few counts of this clonotype. The chain couples TRBV19 to TRBJ2-5; 11 bases are a match to TRBD2. Trimming took 5 bases from V and 4 from J; bases not matched to a gene: 6. This CDR3 is 15 amino acids long. Germline CDR1 is LNHDA and CDR2 is SQIVND (reference sequence). CDR3: CASSVVAGGTETQYF. The CDR3 coding sequence is TGTGCCAGTAGTGTGGTAGCGGGGGGGACAGAGACCCAGTACTTC.

This clonotype has more than one count but fewer than ten. The CDR3 DNA sequence: TGTGCCAGCAATCGCGGGAGTGTCGTGGAGACCCAGTACTTC. This sequence encodes CASNRGSVVETQYF. The chain uses TRBV2 and TRBJ2-5, with 7 bases aligning to TRBD2. Germline CDR1 is SNHLY and CDR2 is FYNNEI. This CDR3 comprises 14 residues. V shed 7 bases, J shed 5 bases, and the junction held 10 bases outside the gene matches.

This sequence joins TRBV30 and TRBJ1-1; tentatively, D is TRBD1 (6 bases). CDR1 is GTSNPN, CDR2 SVGIG, per germline (reference sequence). This CDR3 has 13 amino acids. The V gene lost 5 bases and the J gene lost 5 bases, with 15 bases spanning the gap. The CDR3 nucleotides read TGTGCCTGGTGGGCGGGGGCGCAGACTGAAGCTTTCTTT. Its protein is CAWWAGAQTEAFF.

This clonotype has a single count. CDR3 loop: CSVDRGMVAGGYEQYF. The CDR3 DNA is TGCAGCGTTGATCGAGGTATGGTAGCGGGAGGCTACGAGCAGTACTTC. The J gene is TRBJ2-7, the V gene TRBV29-1, with 10 nucleotides matching TRBD2. There are 16 residues in the CDR3. The V segment lost 3 bases and the J segment 3 bases; nucleotides outside the gene matches: 11. From germline, CDR1 is SQVTM and CDR2 ANQGSEA.

This rearrangement joins TRBV12-5 to TRBJ1-1; D gene ambiguous. The CDR3 spans 13 residues. V was cut by 3 bases and J by 4 bases, with 9 bases left in between. Per germline, CDR1 LGHNT and CDR2 FRNRAP. The CDR3 here is CASGFEAGTEAFF. In nucleotides, the CDR3 is TGTGCTAGTGGTTTTGAGGCGGGCACTGAAGCTTTCTTT.

The gene calls are TRBV11-2 and TRBJ2-3; D is tentatively TRBD1 or TRBD2 (6 bases each). This CDR3 has 18 residues. Germline V gives CDR1 SGHAT, CDR2 FQNNGV. V lost 3 bases and J lost 1, with 20 bases in between. CDR3 coding DNA: TGTGCCAGCAGCTTTTTGAGCGGAGGGGGGTTGGGCACAGATACGCAGTATTTT. Protein: CASSFLSGGGLGTDTQYF.

V usage is TRBV20-1 and J usage is TRBJ2-5; 13 bases map to TRBD2. Germline values: CDR1 DFQATT, CDR2 SNEGSKA (reference sequence). The V and J ends lost 5 bases and 7 bases, in that order; junction bases with no gene match: 7. There are 14 residues in the CDR3. This CDR3 reads CSARTSGSFRTQYF. The CDR3 nucleotides are TGCAGTGCTCGGACTAGCGGGAGTTTTCGGACCCAGTACTTC.

V usage is TRBV2 and J usage is TRBJ2-7; 10 bases match TRBD2. This CDR3 has 16 residues. Germline CDR1 reads SNHLY; CDR2 reads FYNNEI. Trimming cost V 0 bases and J 4 bases; bases outside gene matches: 6. CDR3 in amino acids: CASSEASSGRTYEQYF. The DNA of the CDR3 is TGTGCCAGCAGTGAAGCCTCTAGCGGGAGAACATACGAGCAGTACTTC. Drawing the rest from reference TRBV2 and TRBJ2-7, the complete variable domain is EPEVTQTPSHQVTQMGQEVILRCVPISNHLYFYWYRQILGQKVEFLVSFYNNEISEKSEIFDDQFSVERPDGSNFTLKIRSTKLEDSAMYFCASSEASSGRTYEQYFGPGTRLTVT.

This clonotype was seen only a few times. The chain couples TRBV19 to TRBJ1-2; D is undetermined. Per the germline V gene, CDR1 is LNHDA and CDR2 is SQIVND (reference sequence). This CDR3 is built from 14 residues. V lost 5 bases, J lost 8 bases, and 18 bases lay in between. Here the CDR3 DNA reads TGTGCCAGTAGTCTCTGGGGTTTCGTCGAGGGCTACACCTTC. Translated, it gives CASSLWGFVEGYTF.

This clonotype was counted ten times or more. This chain uses TRBV7-6 with TRBJ2-5; no clear D gene. This CDR3 spans 11 amino acids. V was clipped by 3 bases and J by 5 bases, with 4 bases between them. Germline lookup yields CDR1 SGHVS and CDR2 FNYEAQ. In DNA form, the CDR3 reads TGTGCCAGCAGCTTTCGGGAGACCCAGTACTTC. Translation: CASSFRETQYF.

In this sample, this clonotype turned up a few times. The chain's CDR3 is CASSLRDGAEGETQYF. As DNA, the CDR3 is TGTGCCAGCAGCTTAAGGGACGGGGCAGAAGGGGAGACCCAGTACTTC. The rearrangement links TRBV7-2 to TRBJ2-5; TRBD1 or TRBD2 may be the D gene (5 bases each). The CDR3 length is 16 residues. Looked up from germline, CDR1 is SGHTA and CDR2 is FQGNSA. V lost 2 bases and J lost 5, with 18 bases in between. The variable domain in full, completed from reference TRBV7-2 and TRBJ2-5, reads GAGVSQSPSNKVTEKGKDVELRCDPISGHTALYWYRQSLGQGLEFLIYFQGNSAPDKSGLPSDRFSAERTGGSVSTLTIQRTQQEDSAVYLCASSLRDGAEGETQYFGPGTRLLVL.

CDR3 bases: TGTGCTAGTGGTTTGCCGACGCCTCCCGAGACAGCCAACACTGAAGCTTTCTTT. Translating it yields CASGLPTPPETANTEAFF. This rearrangement joins TRBV12-5 to TRBJ1-1, with D possibly being TRBD1 (5 bases). The CDR3 totals 18 residues. Germline V CDR1 and CDR2: LGHNT, FRNRAP. Trimming cost V 2 bases and J 2 bases, with 21 bases left between them.